These 24 T cell receptor beta chains share one sample of origin, sequenced in a study of technical replicates of blood from several donors. Produced via immunoSEQ multiplex PCR; TCRdb's table is partial and in-frame only. Of tens of thousands of clones in the sample, about 90% were seen once. What was sequenced was T cells isolated from PBMCs. These receptors all stem from a human donor in good health.

This chain joins TRBV10-1 and TRBJ2-1, with D unresolved. Trimming stripped 2 bases from V and 4 bases from J, with 12 bases between. This CDR3 comprises 15 residues. Germline CDR1 and CDR2: WNHNN and SYGVQD (reference sequence). The CDR3 sequence is CASSETPSRYNEQFF. CDR3 in DNA: TGCGCCAGCAGTGAGACACCCTCGCGGTACAATGAGCAGTTCTTC.

This clone was seen only once. J is TRBJ2-7 and V is TRBV28; TRBD2 matches at 7 bases. Looked up from germline, CDR1 is MDHEN and CDR2 is SYDVKM. The CDR3 is made up of 16 amino acids. With V trimmed by 2 bases and J by 2 bases, 9 bases remained unmatched. The CDR3 DNA sequence: TGTGCCAGCAGTTTAGCCGGGGGGTTGTGGGCCTACGAGCAGTACTTC. It codes for CASSLAGGLWAYEQYF.

The chain combines TRBV18 with TRBJ1-1; 8 positions agree with TRBD1. This CDR3 contains 14 residues. V was clipped by 5 bases and J by 1 base; unmatched bases: 3. Germline loops: CDR1 KGHSH, CDR2 LQKENI. Here the CDR3 reads CASSSDRGNTEAFF. CDR3 nucleotides: TGTGCCAGCTCATCAGACAGGGGGAACACTGAAGCTTTCTTT.

The gene calls are TRBV7-8 and TRBJ2-7; the D gene is possibly TRBD1 (5 bases). Per germline, CDR1 SGHVS and CDR2 FQNEAQ. CDR3 size: 16 residues. Trimming took 2 bases from V and 0 from J, leaving 14 bases between them. CDR3 in DNA: TGTGCCAGCAGCTTACTTCAGACAGCCATCTCCTACGAGCAGTACTTC. Translating it yields CASSLLQTAISYEQYF. The full variable domain, with the rest looked up from reference TRBV7-8 and TRBJ2-7, is GAGVSQSPRYKVAKRGQDVALRCDPISGHVSLFWYQQALGQGPEFLTYFQNEAQLDKSGLPSDRFFAERPEGSVSTLKIQRTQQEDSAVYLCASSLLQTAISYEQYFGPGTRLTVT.

This rearrangement joins TRBV4-1 to TRBJ1-5; D is possibly TRBD1 (5 bases). The germline CDR1 and CDR2 sequences are MGHRA and YSYEKL. There are 13 residues in the CDR3. V lost 1 base and J 7 bases, leaving 8 bases between the germline ends. CDR3 protein: CASSQVTGQPQHF. Here the CDR3 DNA reads TGCGCCAGCAGCCAAGTCACAGGCCAGCCCCAGCATTTT.

The chain combines TRBV21-1 with TRBJ1-2. TRBV21-1 is reported as a pseudogene. The CDR3 contains 13 residues. The DNA for the CDR3 is TGTGCCATCCACCAGACGGGTAACTATGGCTACACCTTC. Its translation is CAIHQTGNYGYTF.

The rearrangement joins TRBV5-1 to TRBJ2-1; D remains unclear. Trimming shortened V by 0 bases and J by 2 bases, and 6 bases separated the two germline ends. The V gene's germline CDR1 is SGHRS and CDR2 YFSETQ. CDR3 length: 14 amino acids. DNA of the CDR3: TGCGCCAGCAGCTTGGACAGAACCTACAATGAGCAGTTCTTC. Protein: CASSLDRTYNEQFF.

The chain employs TRBV7-9 and TRBJ1-2; D gene ambiguous. In germline, CDR1 is SEHNR, CDR2 FQNEAQ (reference sequence). The ends were cut back, 1 base at V and 4 bases at J, with 10 bases in the middle. This CDR3 has 14 residues. As DNA, the CDR3 is TGTGCCAGCAGCTTAGGAGGCCGCGGCTATGGCTACACCTTC. Translating it yields CASSLGGRGYGYTF.

This clone was observed a handful of times. The rearrangement joins TRBV15 to TRBJ2-7, with D hard to call. Germline V gene lookup returns CDR1 LNHNV and CDR2 YYDKDF (reference sequence). CDR3 length: 17 amino acids. Trimming left V 0 bases short and J 4 bases short, with 19 bases between. CDR3: CATSRDPTVRRKYEQYF. CDR3 bases: TGTGCCACCAGCAGAGATCCAACCGTACGCAGGAAATACGAGCAGTACTTC.

The gene calls are TRBV4-1 and TRBJ1-1; 9 bases align to TRBD1. Germline V CDR1 and CDR2: MGHRA, YSYEKL. The V gene end was trimmed by 0 bases and the J gene end by 4 bases; junction bases not matched to a gene: 6. CDR3 length: 16 amino acids. The CDR3 here is CASSQDPDRGGTEAFF. As DNA, the CDR3 is TGCGCCAGCAGCCAAGACCCGGACAGGGGAGGCACTGAAGCTTTCTTT.

CDR3 protein: CASRIGTGAREQYF. The CDR3 nucleotides read TGTGCCAGCAGGATTGGGACAGGGGCCCGCGAGCAGTACTTC. The rearrangement joins TRBV2 to TRBJ2-7, with 10 bases aligning to TRBD1. This CDR3 region has 14 residues. V trimming: 6 bases; J trimming: 6 bases; junction bases outside the gene matches: 8. Germline CDR1 and CDR2: SNHLY and FYNNEI.

CDR3 DNA: TGCAGCGGGAAGGGGACAGGGGATCTTTACGGGGAGCTGTTTTTT. Amino acids: CSGKGTGDLYGELFF. V gene TRBV29-1 combines with J gene TRBJ2-2; 10 nucleotides match TRBD1. Trimming cost V 7 bases and J 7 bases; bases outside gene matches: 12. CDR1 and CDR2 from the germline V gene are SQVTM and ANQGSEA. The CDR3 extends over 15 amino acids.

The rearrangement uses TRBV6-1 and TRBJ1-4; D perhaps matches TRBD1 (6 bases). The CDR3 has 14 amino acids. Germline V gene sequence: CDR1 MNHNS, CDR2 SASEGT. Trimming cost V 6 bases and J 5 bases, with 13 bases left between them. In DNA form, the CDR3 reads TGTGCCAGCAGGGTGACAGGCATAAATGAAAAACTGTTTTTT. This translates into CASRVTGINEKLFF.

The V gene is TRBV28, the J gene TRBJ1-5; 10 bases map to TRBD1. CDR1 is MDHEN, CDR2 SYDVKM, per germline. The CDR3 sequence is 16 residues long. The trim removed 4 bases at V and 1 base at J, leaving 4 bases unmatched. The CDR3 sequence is CASSSPGQGSNQPQHF. The CDR3 nucleotides read TGTGCCAGCAGTTCACCGGGACAGGGGAGCAATCAGCCCCAGCATTTT.

J is TRBJ1-1 and V is TRBV28, with D possibly being TRBD1 (6 bases). The CDR3 runs 17 residues. Trimming left V 3 bases short and J 1 base short, with 18 bases between. The germline V gene has CDR1 MDHEN and CDR2 SYDVKM. CDR3 nucleotide sequence: TGTGCCAGCAGTTTTACAGGGTTGAGGGGTAAGAACACTGAAGCTTTCTTT. Its translation: CASSFTGLRGKNTEAFF.

The chain links TRBV4-2 to TRBJ1-1; perhaps TRBD1 as D (6 bases). The V end lost 0 bases, the J end lost 0 bases, and 11 bases lay between the germline ends. The CDR3 sequence is 16 residues long. Germline CDR1 reads LGHNA; CDR2 reads YNFKEQ. CDR3 protein: CASSQEAGDMNTEAFF. DNA for the CDR3: TGTGCCAGCAGCCAAGAGGCAGGGGACATGAACACTGAAGCTTTCTTT.

The rearrangement joins TRBV7-3 to TRBJ2-7; 8 bases are a match to TRBD2. Germline V lookup: CDR1 SGHTA, CDR2 FQGTGA. CDR3 length: 15 amino acids. V lost 5 bases to trimming and J lost 3 bases; unmatched junction nucleotides: 9. The CDR3 reads CASSAFGGGIYEQYF. CDR3 sequence (DNA): TGTGCCAGCAGCGCGTTCGGGGGGGGCATCTACGAGCAGTACTTC.

This clone was detected only a few times. V gene TRBV11-2 combines with J gene TRBJ2-2; TRBD2 agrees at 8 bases. From germline, CDR1 is SGHAT and CDR2 FQNNGV. Unmatched junction bases numbered 12, after V lost 4 bases and J lost 5 bases. The CDR3 runs 17 residues. CDR3 coding DNA: TGTGCCAGCAGCTCCAGCCGGGGCGGGAGGAAGACCGGGGAGCTGTTTTTT. Encoded protein: CASSSSRGGRKTGELFF. The variable domain in full, completed from reference TRBV11-2 and TRBJ2-2, reads EAGVAQSPRYKIIEKRQSVAFWCNPISGHATLYWYQQILGQGPKLLIQFQNNGVVDDSQLPKDRFSAERLKGVDSTLKIQPAKLEDSAVYLCASSSSRGGRKTGELFFGEGSRLTVL.

This clone was recorded a few times. The rearrangement joins TRBV11-2 to TRBJ2-2; 7 bases are shared with TRBD1. The CDR3 runs 13 residues. The germline V gene encodes CDR1 SGHAT and CDR2 FQNNGV. V trimming: 8 bases; J trimming: 3 bases; junction bases outside the gene matches: 3. The DNA of the CDR3 is TGTGCCAGCGACCAGGGGGACACCGGGGAGCTGTTTTTT. Translation gives CASDQGDTGELFF.

The chain couples TRBV2 to TRBJ2-7, with 7 bases lining up with TRBD2. V trimming: 3 bases; J trimming: 4 bases; junction bases outside the gene matches: 6. The CDR3 has 14 residues. The germline V gene encodes CDR1 SNHLY and CDR2 FYNNEI. CDR3 protein: CASSESRGSYEQYF. The CDR3 DNA is TGTGCCAGCAGTGAGTCTCGCGGGAGTTACGAGCAGTACTTC.

This clone was counted once. The V and J genes are TRBV11-2 and TRBJ2-1; a weak D match, TRBD2 (7 bases). Germline CDR1 SGHAT, CDR2 FQNNGV. This CDR3 has 17 amino acids. V was cut by 4 bases and J by 1 base, with 17 bases left in between. The CDR3, as DNA: TGTGCCAGCAGCTCCCTGGAGGGGGGAGGGTCCTACAATGAGCAGTTCTTC. Encoded protein: CASSSLEGGGSYNEQFF.

V is TRBV19 and J is TRBJ2-2; TRBD1 aligns across 9 bases. The CDR3 runs to 16 residues. Germline CDR1 LNHDA, CDR2 SQIVND (reference sequence). After removal of 3 bases from V and 3 bases from J, the junction contained 5 bases not matched to a gene. CDR3 residues: CASSIGTGRDTGELFF. In nucleotides, the CDR3 is TGTGCCAGTAGTATTGGGACAGGGAGGGACACCGGGGAGCTGTTTTTT. The entire variable domain, with the rest obtained from reference TRBV19 and TRBJ2-2, is as follows: DGGITQSPKYLFRKEGQNVTLSCEQNLNHDAMYWYRQDPGQGLRLIYYSQIVNDFQKGDIAEGYSVSREKKESFPLTVTSAQKNPTAFYLCASSIGTGRDTGELFFGEGSRLTVL.

The chain uses TRBV21-1 and TRBJ2-3; TRBD2 is the table's D call, not checked against the DNA. TRBV21-1 is deemed a pseudogene. The CDR3 runs 12 residues. The CDR3 region has the DNA TGTGCCAGCAGCAAAGTGAGCAATACGCAGTATTTT. It translates to CASSKVSNTQYF.

This chain joins TRBV30 and TRBJ1-6; D gene uncertain. V dropped 5 bases and J dropped 9 bases, with 11 bases sitting between them. The CDR3 is 12 residues long. CDR1 and CDR2 from the germline V gene are GTSNPN and SVGIG (reference sequence). The CDR3, as DNA: TGTGCCTGGGTTTTGCGAGGTTCACCCCTCCACTTT. This encodes CAWVLRGSPLHF. The full variable domain, with the rest looked up from reference TRBV30 and TRBJ1-6, is SQTIHQWPATLVQPVGSPLSLECTVEGTSNPNLYWYRQAAGRGLQLLFYSVGIGQISSEVPQNLSASRPQDRQFILSSKKLLLSDSGFYLCAWVLRGSPLHFGNGTRLTVT.